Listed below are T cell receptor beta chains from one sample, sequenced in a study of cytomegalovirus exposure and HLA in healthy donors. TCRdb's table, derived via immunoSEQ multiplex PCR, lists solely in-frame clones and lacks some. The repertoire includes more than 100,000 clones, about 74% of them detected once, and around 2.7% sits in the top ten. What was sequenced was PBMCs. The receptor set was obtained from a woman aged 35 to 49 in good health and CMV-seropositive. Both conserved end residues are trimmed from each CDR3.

ASSLAAGQPQH	11	TRBV7-9
AVWTGQENQPQH	12	TRBV10-3
ASSLARLAGGSTDTQY	16	TRBV5-1
ASSLATGLAGYEQY	14	TRBV13
ASSSPTDEQF	10	TRBV7-9
ASSDRAGQETQY	12	TRBV10-1
ASSLSGLASNEQF	13	TRBV27
ASSSGGQGFYGYT	13	TRBV5-5
ASSLAQAVPEQY	12	TRBV7-8
ASSFALNTEAF	11	TRBV19
SVKQGIEYGYT	11	TRBV29-1
ASSLDSGKNIQY	12	TRBV7-2
ASSEVTLAKNIQY	13	TRBV2
ASRGGQGGVEAF	12	TRBV2
ASSVPNPPQGGDLTNTEAF	19	TRBV9
ASSLVDRGQEKLF	13	TRBV7-9
ASSLARAKYTEAF	13	TRBV5-6
ASSPNNEQF	9	TRBV11-2
ASSYAGVGTGELF	13	TRBV6-6
ASSSGQGTQPQH	12	TRBV7-2
ASSPPASLEQY	11	TRBV7-9
AWKGGNRPYEQY	12	TRBV30
ASSQPTGTGNTIY	13	TRBV4-1
ASSPTTGLELF	11	TRBV4-2
ASSEELVGLDLFNYGYT	17	TRBV6-1
ASSSGTGFLEQY	12	TRBV7-2
ASSLEGQGGSPLH	13	TRBV7-2
ASSQDGIWTEAF	12	TRBV4-1
ASKIQGMLDTEAF	13	TRBV2
AMARDRGTYEQY	12	TRBV10-3
ASSFSGDTQY	10	TRBV7-8
ASSGGGRENTEAF	13	TRBV2
ASSSNRVNTEAF	12	TRBV7-9
ASGRGNQPQH	10	TRBV6-1
ASSPLTGFYGYT	12	TRBV19
ASSLLGGGQPQH	12	TRBV11-2
ASTDSSYEQY	10	TRBV5-1
AWSSGTGPYEQY	12	TRBV30
ASSYSSTEAF	10	TRBV6-5
ASSLGRGRTEAF	12	TRBV11-1
ASSLSRGPNEKLF	13	TRBV7-2
ATSINRGSYEQY	12	TRBV15